A single TCR beta chain is shown here with its context. The data stem from a study of T cell changes during pregnancy in multiple sclerosis. V was pared by 3 bases and J by 1 base, with 9 bases between. This CDR3 is 15 amino acids long. In germline, CDR1 is MDHEN, CDR2 SYDVKM. Method: immunoSEQ multiplex PCR; TCRdb's copy keeps in-frame clones and lacks some. The data show 65,000 to 90,000 clones, 85% to 95% seen once. The chain joins TRBV28 to TRBJ2-2; D unclear. The receptor's source is a female donor in good health, enrolled as a control in a pregnancy study. The sample here was peripheral blood, taken in the third trimester of pregnancy. CDR3 loop: CASSFTSLNTGELFF. DNA of the CDR3: TGTGCCAGCAGTTTTACCAGTCTGAACACCGGGGAGCTGTTTTTT.